The rows below give T cell receptor beta chains drawn from one sample of a study of shared clonotypes between healthy human individuals. TCRdb's table, derived via immunoSEQ multiplex PCR, lists solely in-frame clones and lacks some. The sample records about 1.1 million clones, 77% being singletons. The specimen was memory CD4+ T cells from PBMCs. The receptors derive from a man between 18 and 29 years old in good health. Some clones in this sample may be carry-over from other donors' samples. The CDR3 runs from the conserved cysteine through the conserved F or W.

v_call	cdr3_aa
TRBV2	CASSGGRGYEQYF
TRBV30	CAWSGRGADSPLHF
TRBV5-4	CASSLPPGRLDTEAFF
TRBV5-4	CASSQEGSRNTEAFF
TRBV19	CASSSRDRGREQYF
TRBV29-1	CSVDPDRVYGYTF
TRBV2	CASSVLSNQPQHF
TRBV11-2	CASSLQPGVIEQYF
TRBV18	CASSQGGGNQPQHF
TRBV7-2	CASSQDRGRETQYF
TRBV6-5	CASSPTSGSPETQYF
TRBV10-2	CASSDVTGEANGDTGELFF
TRBV6-6	CASKTGGADTIYF
TRBV11-2	CASRPVAGRQNIQYF
TRBV15	CATSRRGQGTRGYTF
TRBV5-1	CASSFASATSEQYF
TRBV6-4	CASSARGGAPETQYF
TRBV19	CASSTRGQSTEAFF
TRBV18	CASSPQTGYGDTEAFF
TRBV6-5	CASSLRQGPSYEQYF
TRBV5-4	CASSSMPGPVEQYF
TRBV30	CAWSEREKQFF
TRBV5-1	CASSLGGLGNTIYF